A selection of T cell receptor beta chains follows, all from one sample in a study of beta chain features in type 1 diabetes. Measured with immunoSEQ multiplex PCR; TCRdb has only the in-frame clones, and not every one. The table shows a few hundred thousand clones, with around a quarter occurring only once. Source material: central memory CD4+ T cells from blood. Receptors originate from a man younger than 45 in good health. Each CDR3 is given with its conserved first and last residue. Fields, in order: V gene, J gene, D gene, clone size, CDR3 DNA, CDR3 protein. The D gene is left open where the match is weak. Size is stated for part of the rows, as once, few or many counts, or as a class when the clone is expanded.

TRBV7-9,TRBJ1-1,-,few,TGTGCCAGCAGCTTAGGGCGAATACCATCAGGGCCTCCGTACACTGAAGCTTTCTTT,CASSLGRIPSGPPYTEAFF
TRBV7-2,TRBJ1-1,-,-,TGTGCCAGCAGCCCGGGAATGGTAATGGCTGAAGCTTTCTTT,CASSPGMVMAEAFF
TRBV4-2,TRBJ1-3,TRBD1,-,TGTGCCAGCAGCCAAGAAGGGACAGCAGAATCTGGAAACACCATATATTTT,CASSQEGTAESGNTIYF
TRBV4-3,TRBJ2-1,-,-,TGCGCCAGCAGCCAATCCCAAGGGTCCTACAATGAGCAGTTCTTC,CASSQSQGSYNEQFF
TRBV7-8,TRBJ2-1,TRBD1,few,TGTGCCAGCAGCTTGGCCGGGACAGTGTACAATGAGCAGTTCTTC,CASSLAGTVYNEQFF
TRBV7-2,TRBJ2-1,-,-,TGTGCCAGCAGCCCCGCGGGCCGTACCTACAATGAGCAGTTCTTC,CASSPAGRTYNEQFF
TRBV7-9,TRBJ2-3,TRBD1,few,TGTGCCAGCAGCCTCCGGGACAGGGCTACAGATACGCAGTATTTT,CASSLRDRATDTQYF
TRBV6-1,TRBJ2-7,TRBD2,-,TGTGCCAGCACCGTGACTAGCGGGGGAATCTACGAGCAGTACTTC,CASTVTSGGIYEQYF
TRBV10-3,TRBJ2-2,TRBD2,few,TGTGCCATCACTGGACTAGCGGGCACCGGGGAGCTGTTTTTT,CAITGLAGTGELFF
TRBV18,TRBJ1-2,-,few,TGTGCCAGCTCACCGCCACGTCGTGACTATGGCTACACCTTC,CASSPPRRDYGYTF
TRBV6-1,TRBJ2-6,-,few,TGTGCCAGCAAAAACTCTGGGGCCAACGTCCTGACTTTC,CASKNSGANVLTF
TRBV2,TRBJ1-1,-,-,TGTGCCAGCAGTGGTCCATTACAGGGATCGAGGAACACTGAAGCTTTCTTT,CASSGPLQGSRNTEAFF
TRBV29-1,TRBJ1-1,-,few,TGCAGCGTTCTCATGAACACTGAAGCTTTCTTT,CSVLMNTEAFF
TRBV6-1,TRBJ1-1,-,few,TGTGCCAGCAGTGCAGGGACACCGAACACTGAAGCTTTCTTT,CASSAGTPNTEAFF
TRBV4-2,TRBJ2-2,-,-,TGTGCCAGCAGCCAAGATCTCAGATCCGGGGAGCTGTTTTTT,CASSQDLRSGELFF
TRBV30,TRBJ1-5,-,-,TGTGCCTGGTCGGCGGAGGGCAATCAGCCCCAGCATTTT,CAWSAEGNQPQHF
TRBV28,TRBJ2-7,-,-,TGTGCCAGCATCAAAATGACAGGTAGCACTTCCTACGAGCAGTACTTC,CASIKMTGSTSYEQYF